This passage covers 24 T cell receptor beta chains from one sample sequenced in a study of shared clonotypes between healthy human individuals. Assay used: immunoSEQ multiplex PCR; TCRdb lists only in-frame clones, some missing. This table holds some 1,600,000 clones, 95% to 99% found once. The sequenced sample consisted of naive CD4+ T cells sorted from blood. Subset in this sample: CD45RA+ positively selected. These receptors were taken from a man in his thirties or forties in good health.

The chain employs TRBV11-2 and TRBJ2-7; 11 nucleotides line up with TRBD2. Germline V gene data show CDR1 as SGHAT and CDR2 as FQNNGV. This CDR3 comprises 18 residues. V trimming: 1 base; J trimming: 5 bases; junction bases outside the gene matches: 13. As DNA, the CDR3 is TGTGCCAGCAGCTTAGGGAGGGGTAGCGGGAGGGCGCCCCACGAGCAGTACTTC. Protein sequence: CASSLGRGSGRAPHEQYF.

V and J are TRBV5-8 and TRBJ2-7; 7 bases are shared with TRBD1. The germline V gene has CDR1 SGHTS and CDR2 YDEGEE. Trimming at V came to 4 bases and at J to 5 bases, leaving 6 bases not matched to a gene. CDR3 length equals 13 residues. The CDR3 coding sequence is TGTGCCAGCAGCACGACAGGGCTAAACGAGCAGTACTTC. Translation: CASSTTGLNEQYF.

As to this clone: The same CDR3 can be traced to other DNA sequences in this sample. The genes are TRBV28 and TRBJ2-7, with 7 bases lining up with TRBD2. Unmatched junction bases numbered 2, after V lost 3 bases and J lost 0 bases. The length of the CDR3 is 14 residues. From germline, CDR1 is MDHEN and CDR2 SYDVKM. Here the CDR3 DNA reads TGTGCCAGCAGTTTTGGCGGGAGCTCCTACGAGCAGTACTTC. Amino acids: CASSFGGSSYEQYF.

J is TRBJ1-4 and V is TRBV28, with D perhaps TRBD1 (5 bases). CDR3 length: 18 amino acids. CDR1 is MDHEN, CDR2 SYDVKM, per germline. Trimming pared 5 bases from V and 7 bases from J, leaving 26 bases between. The CDR3 sequence is CASSLTSGTGNRIEKLFF. For the CDR3, the DNA is TGTGCCAGCAGTCTCACCTCAGGGACCGGTAATCGAATTGAAAAACTGTTTTTT.

V is TRBV5-4 and J is TRBJ2-7, with 9 bases identical to TRBD1. V dropped 0 bases and J dropped 1; count of bases not matched to a gene: 2. Per the germline V gene, CDR1 is SGHNT and CDR2 is YYREEE (reference sequence). The CDR3 has 15 residues. CDR3 sequence: CASSLEGTGSYEQYF. CDR3 sequence (DNA): TGTGCCAGCAGCTTGGAAGGGACAGGGTCCTACGAGCAGTACTTC.

As DNA, the CDR3 is TGTGCCAGCAGAATGGACAGGGGGATCGATGAGCAGTTCTTC. Translation gives CASRMDRGIDEQFF. This chain connects TRBV6-1 to TRBJ2-1; 10 nucleotides match TRBD1. This CDR3 is 14 amino acids long. V gave up 6 bases and J gave up 8 bases; unmatched junction bases: 7. CDR1 MNHNS and CDR2 SASEGT come from the germline V gene.

The V gene is TRBV6-1, the J gene TRBJ1-5; D call uncertain. V gave up 2 bases and J gave up 9 bases, with 11 bases separating them. Germline V gene lookup returns CDR1 MNHNS and CDR2 SASEGT. This CDR3 region has 13 residues. For the CDR3, the DNA is TGTGCCAGCAGTGAAAGGCCTTCGGGGCCCCAGCATTTT. It translates to CASSERPSGPQHF.

The chain uses TRBV5-6 and TRBJ1-5; perhaps TRBD1 as D (6 bases). Deletions cut 4 bases from V and 5 bases from J, with 16 bases between. The CDR3 is 15 residues long. Germline CDR1 SGHDT, CDR2 YYEEEE. CDR3 in DNA: TGTGCCAGCAGCACCCGGGACATGGGCCATCAGCCCCAGCATTTT. Residues: CASSTRDMGHQPQHF.

Notes on this clone: This CDR3 is also generated by other DNA sequences in the sample. The chain carries TRBV5-4 and TRBJ2-2, with D maybe TRBD1 (5 bases). The CDR3 runs to 14 residues. CDR1 and CDR2 from the germline V gene are SGHNT and YYREEE (reference sequence). V was trimmed by 1 base and J by 1 base, leaving 5 bases between them. Here the CDR3 reads CASSLTGNTGELFF. CDR3 coding DNA: TGTGCCAGCAGCTTGACAGGGAACACCGGGGAGCTGTTTTTT.

This chain links TRBV6-6 with TRBJ2-7; D call uncertain. Between the trimmed V and J ends, which lost 2 bases and 5 bases, there was a span of 16 bases. Germline V gives CDR1 MNHNY, CDR2 SVGAGI (reference sequence). The CDR3 consists of 15 residues. CDR3 nucleotides: TGTGCCAGCAGTTACATACTGGGGAAAGGAAACGAGCAGTACTTC. Protein sequence: CASSYILGKGNEQYF.

This rearrangement joins TRBV5-1 to TRBJ2-3, with D uncertain. From germline, CDR1 is SGHRS and CDR2 YFSETQ. CDR3 length equals 16 residues. Between the trimmed V and J ends, which lost 1 base and 3 bases, there was a span of 15 bases. The chain's CDR3 is CASSLLPSGGTDTQYF. In DNA form, the CDR3 reads TGCGCCAGCAGCTTGCTCCCCTCAGGTGGGACAGATACGCAGTATTTT.

On this clone itself: Other DNA sequences from this sample encode an identical CDR3 as well. The J gene is TRBJ1-1, the V gene TRBV5-1; D is undetermined. CDR1 and CDR2 from the germline V gene are SGHRS and YFSETQ. This CDR3 has 14 residues. Trimming left V 2 bases short and J 2 bases short, with 10 bases between. The CDR3 DNA is TGCGCCAGCAGCTTAAGTGTAGGTAACACTGAAGCTTTCTTT. This encodes CASSLSVGNTEAFF.

In this sample, this clone turned up once. One end of the junction fails to match germline, which may point to a read error. Other DNA sequences within the sample encode an identical CDR3. The J gene is TRBJ2-7, the V gene TRBV7-7, with TRBD1 identical over 7 bases. This CDR3 comprises 14 residues. Per the germline V gene, CDR1 is SSHAT and CDR2 is FNYEAQ (reference sequence). CDR3 region: CASSLGGGSYEQYF. The CDR3 DNA reads as TGTGCTAGCAGCTTAGGGGGCGGGTCCTACGAGCAGTACTTC.

In regard to this clone: In the same sample, other DNA sequences code for this CDR3. The gene calls are TRBV5-5 and TRBJ2-7; TRBD2 is a possible D gene (6 bases). The CDR3 extends over 12 amino acids. From germline, CDR1 is SGHKS and CDR2 YYEKEE (reference sequence). V was shortened by 4 bases and J by 3 bases, with 8 bases between the two germline ends. The CDR3 loop reads CASSLGLYEQYF. For the CDR3, the DNA is TGTGCCAGCAGCCTGGGACTCTACGAGCAGTACTTC.

The rearrangement uses TRBV5-6 and TRBJ2-7, with a tentative D call TRBD1 (6 bases). Germline CDR1 SGHDT, CDR2 YYEEEE. V was cut by 5 bases and J by 3 bases, with 18 bases left in between. This CDR3 is 15 amino acids long. The chain's CDR3 is CASSRVQGSIYEQYF. The CDR3 nucleotides read TGTGCCAGCAGTCGAGTGCAGGGGTCGATCTACGAGCAGTACTTC.

J is TRBJ1-3 and V is TRBV29-1; D uncertain. Trimming pared 2 bases from V and 5 bases from J, leaving 10 bases between. Germline V gene lookup returns CDR1 SQVTM and CDR2 ANQGSEA. The CDR3 has 13 residues. The CDR3 nucleotides read TGCAGCGTTGAAATTCCGGCGAGAAACACCATATATTTT. Protein sequence: CSVEIPARNTIYF.

This sequence joins TRBV2 and TRBJ2-5; the D gene is possibly TRBD2 (6 bases). Germline CDR1 is SNHLY and CDR2 is FYNNEI. The V end was cut by 8 bases, the J end by 4 bases, with 14 bases between. The CDR3 spans 13 residues. The CDR3 sequence: CASPWRDGETQYF. CDR3 nucleotide sequence: TGTGCCAGCCCGTGGCGGGATGGAGAGACCCAGTACTTC.

The chain links TRBV2 to TRBJ2-7; D not certain. The V gene's germline CDR1 is SNHLY and CDR2 FYNNEI. The CDR3 runs to 14 residues. V was clipped by 8 bases and J by 0 bases, with 14 bases between them. The DNA for the CDR3 is TGTGCCAGCCTGGCAACAGAAAACTCCTACGAGCAGTACTTC. This encodes CASLATENSYEQYF. Complete variable domain (other parts from reference TRBV2 and TRBJ2-7): EPEVTQTPSHQVTQMGQEVILRCVPISNHLYFYWYRQILGQKVEFLVSFYNNEISEKSEIFDDQFSVERPDGSNFTLKIRSTKLEDSAMYFCASLATENSYEQYFGPGTRLTVT.

The chain links TRBV18 to TRBJ1-3; 7 positions agree with TRBD1. V was pared by 6 bases and J by 5 bases, with 7 bases of the junction left unmatched. CDR1 and CDR2 (germline): KGHSH, LQKENI. This CDR3 is 14 amino acids long. CDR3: CASSPGTARNTIYF. In DNA, the CDR3 is TGTGCCAGCTCGCCGGGGACAGCGAGAAACACCATATATTTT.

Comments on this clone: The sample carries other DNA sequences with the same CDR3. The rearrangement links TRBV28 to TRBJ2-7; D is possibly TRBD1 or TRBD2 (5 bases each). CDR3 size: 13 residues. Germline CDR1 reads MDHEN; CDR2 reads SYDVKM. Trimming left V 6 bases short and J 3 bases short, with 12 bases between. The CDR3, as DNA: TGTGCCAGCAGCCGGGGACGGATCTACGAGCAGTACTTC. It specifies CASSRGRIYEQYF.

The V and J genes are TRBV23-1 and TRBJ2-2; no reliable D call. TRBV23-1 is noted as an ORF with a role that remains uncertain. The CDR3 is 14 residues long. The ends were cut back, 0 bases at V and 8 bases at J, with 10 bases in the middle. CDR3 residues: CASSQSGPRGELFF. The CDR3 region has the DNA TGCGCCAGCAGTCAATCCGGTCCGCGAGGGGAGCTGTTTTTT.

The V call is TRBV28, the J call TRBJ1-1; D might be TRBD1 (6 bases). Germline CDR1 MDHEN, CDR2 SYDVKM. The CDR3 totals 15 residues. The V end was cut by 4 bases, the J end by 3 bases, with 15 bases between. The CDR3 protein is CASSSNRESDTEAFF. CDR3 sequence (DNA): TGTGCCAGCAGTTCCAACAGGGAGTCCGACACTGAAGCTTTCTTT.

The rearrangement links TRBV11-2 to TRBJ1-2; 7 positions agree with TRBD1. J lost 0 bases, V lost 5 bases, and 9 bases had no gene match. Per germline, CDR1 SGHAT and CDR2 FQNNGV. The CDR3 length is 16 residues. This chain's CDR3 is CASSRDSFSANYGYTF. The CDR3 DNA sequence: TGTGCCAGCAGCCGGGACAGTTTTTCAGCTAACTATGGCTACACCTTC.

V is TRBV29-1 and J is TRBJ2-3, with TRBD2 matching over 7 bases. Trimming cost V 5 bases and J 1 base; bases outside gene matches: 9. The CDR3 consists of 15 residues. Germline loops: CDR1 SQVTM, CDR2 ANQGSEA. The CDR3, as DNA: TGCAGCGTTTCCCCGACGGCGGGAGGCACAGATACGCAGTATTTT. It is translated as CSVSPTAGGTDTQYF.